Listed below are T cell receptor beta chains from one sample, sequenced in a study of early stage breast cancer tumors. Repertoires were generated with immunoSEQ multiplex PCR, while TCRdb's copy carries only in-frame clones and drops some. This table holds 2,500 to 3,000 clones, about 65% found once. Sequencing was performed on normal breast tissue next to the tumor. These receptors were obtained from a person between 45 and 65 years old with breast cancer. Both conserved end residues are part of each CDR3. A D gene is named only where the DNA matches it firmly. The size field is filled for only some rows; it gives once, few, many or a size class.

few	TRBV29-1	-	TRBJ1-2	CSVVWTNRANYGYTF	TGCAGCGTTGTTTGGACGAATCGAGCTAACTATGGCTACACCTTC
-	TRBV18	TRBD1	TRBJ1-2	CASSLRQGADYGYTF	TGTGCCAGCTCACTGAGACAGGGGGCAGACTATGGCTACACCTTC
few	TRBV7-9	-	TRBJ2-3	CASSYGVAGDTQYF	TGTGCCAGCAGCTACGGGGTGGCGGGAGATACGCAGTATTTT
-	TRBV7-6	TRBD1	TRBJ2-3	CASSGGTGRQDTQYF	TGTGCCAGCAGCGGTGGGACAGGGCGTCAAGATACGCAGTATTTT
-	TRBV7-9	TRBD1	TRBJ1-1	CASSLATGRAFF	TGTGCCAGCAGCTTAGCGACAGGGAGGGCTTTCTTT
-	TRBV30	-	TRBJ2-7	CAWSTVLYEQYF	TGTGCCTGGAGTACTGTCCTCTACGAGCAGTACTTC
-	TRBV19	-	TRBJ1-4	CASSLGQTTNEKLFF	TGTGCCAGTAGCCTAGGACAGACAACTAATGAAAAACTGTTTTTT
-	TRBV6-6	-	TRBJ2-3	CASSYYGTQYF	TGTGCCAGCAGTTATTACGGTACGCAGTATTTT
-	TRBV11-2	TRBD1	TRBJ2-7	CASSPGQGPYEQYF	TGTGCCAGCAGCCCGGGACAGGGACCCTACGAGCAGTACTTC
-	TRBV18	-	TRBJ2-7	CASSHKMTGYSYEQYF	TGTGCCAGCTCCCATAAAATGACAGGCTACTCCTACGAGCAGTACTTC
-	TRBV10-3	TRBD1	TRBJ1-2	CATQGQKYGYTF	TGTGCCACTCAGGGACAGAAATATGGCTACACCTTC
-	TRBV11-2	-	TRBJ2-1	CASSLVGQNEQFF	TGTGCCAGCAGCTTAGTTGGTCAAAATGAGCAGTTCTTC
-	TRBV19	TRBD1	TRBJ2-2	CASSPRGQLNTGELFF	TGTGCCAGTAGTCCCAGGGGACAGTTGAACACCGGGGAGCTGTTTTTT
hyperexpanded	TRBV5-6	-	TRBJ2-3	CASSLGSGGWNVDTQYF	TGTGCCAGCAGCTTGGGTAGTGGGGGCTGGAACGTGGATACGCAGTATTTT
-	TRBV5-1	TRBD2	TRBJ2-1	CASSPRLAGGPAYNEQFF	TGCGCCAGCAGCCCGAGACTAGCGGGAGGGCCAGCCTACAATGAGCAGTTCTTC
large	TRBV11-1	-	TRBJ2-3	CASSSETGFTQYF	TGTGCCAGCAGCTCCGAAACAGGTTTTACGCAGTATTTT
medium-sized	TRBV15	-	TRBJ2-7	CATSRVLGETYEQYF	TGTGCCACCAGCAGGGTTTTGGGGGAGACCTACGAGCAGTACTTC
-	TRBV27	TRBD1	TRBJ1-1	CASSWDSLNTEAFF	TGTGCCAGCAGTTGGGACAGCTTAAACACTGAAGCTTTCTTT
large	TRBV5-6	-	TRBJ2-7	CASSLASGRGLYEQYF	TGTGCCAGCAGCTTGGCGTCGGGACGGGGCCTCTACGAGCAGTACTTC
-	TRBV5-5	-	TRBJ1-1	CASSFLPVGQNTEAFF	TGTGCCAGCAGCTTTCTCCCGGTGGGGCAGAACACTGAAGCTTTCTTT
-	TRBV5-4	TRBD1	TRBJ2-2	CASSPGTGEYTGELFF	TGTGCCAGCAGCCCCGGGACAGGGGAGTACACCGGGGAGCTGTTTTTT
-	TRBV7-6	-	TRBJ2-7	CASSPGREQYF	TGTGCCAGCAGCCCCGGCAGGGAGCAGTACTTC
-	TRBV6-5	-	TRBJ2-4	CASSYSGVENIQYF	TGTGCCAGCAGTTACTCGGGGGTTGAAAACATTCAGTACTTC
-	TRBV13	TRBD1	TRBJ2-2	CASSPPGQGASGELFF	TGTGCCAGCAGCCCCCCGGGACAGGGGGCGTCCGGGGAGCTGTTTTTT
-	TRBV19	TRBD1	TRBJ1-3	CASSMGQGGNTIYF	TGTGCCAGTAGTATGGGACAGGGTGGAAACACCATATATTTT
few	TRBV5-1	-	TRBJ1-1	CASSPGQGNTEAFF	TGCGCCAGCAGCCCGGGCCAGGGGAACACTGAAGCTTTCTTT
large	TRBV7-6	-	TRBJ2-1	CASSLETPSYNEQFF	TGTGCCAGCAGCTTGGAGACTCCCTCCTACAATGAGCAGTTCTTC
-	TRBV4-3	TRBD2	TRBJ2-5	CASSQGTRETQYF	TGCGCCAGCAGCCAAGGGACTAGAGAGACCCAGTACTTC
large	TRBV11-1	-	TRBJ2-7	CASSQGGGLDEQYF	TGTGCCAGCAGCCAGGGGGGAGGGCTCGACGAGCAGTACTTC
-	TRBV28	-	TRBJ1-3	CASSFGRVSGNTIYF	TGTGCCAGCAGTTTTGGTCGGGTTTCTGGAAACACCATATATTTT
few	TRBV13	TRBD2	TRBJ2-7	CASSFRGAGAPYEQYF	TGTGCCAGCAGCTTCCGTGGAGCGGGGGCCCCCTACGAGCAGTACTTC
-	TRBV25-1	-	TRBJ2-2	CASSPRAGELFF	TGTGCCAGCAGCCCCCGGGCCGGGGAGCTGTTTTTT
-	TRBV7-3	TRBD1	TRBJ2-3	CASSLTGQRTDTQYF	TGTGCCAGCAGCTTAACGGGACAGCGCACAGATACGCAGTATTTT
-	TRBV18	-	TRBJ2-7	CASSPGAGPYEQYF	TGTGCCAGCTCACCAGGGGCGGGACCGTACGAGCAGTACTTC
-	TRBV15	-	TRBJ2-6	CATSRDSGAGANVLTF	TGTGCCACCAGCAGAGATTCCGGGGCTGGGGCCAACGTCCTGACTTTC
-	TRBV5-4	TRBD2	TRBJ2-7	CASSFGSGRGLYEQYF	TGTGCCAGCAGCTTTGGTAGCGGGAGGGGGTTGTACGAGCAGTACTTC
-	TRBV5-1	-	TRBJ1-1	CASSPRGRQNTEAFF	TGCGCCAGCAGCCCCCGGGGACGGCAGAACACTGAAGCTTTCTTT
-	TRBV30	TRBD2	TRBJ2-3	CAWHPGTSGTDTQYF	TGTGCCTGGCACCCTGGGACTAGCGGCACAGATACGCAGTATTTT
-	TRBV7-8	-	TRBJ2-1	CASSHGSSGEQFF	TGTGCCAGTAGCCATGGGAGCTCGGGTGAGCAGTTCTTC
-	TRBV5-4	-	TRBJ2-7	CASSWGLQQYF	TGTGCCAGCAGCTGGGGACTCCAGCAGTACTTC
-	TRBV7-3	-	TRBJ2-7	CASSLYPLYEQYF	TGTGCCAGCAGCTTATACCCCCTCTACGAGCAGTACTTC
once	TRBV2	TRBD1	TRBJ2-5	CASYRTGSRETQYF	TGTGCCAGTTACAGGACAGGCTCTCGGGAGACCCAGTACTTC
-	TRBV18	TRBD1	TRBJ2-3	CASSKDRADTQYF	TGTGCCAGCTCAAAAGACAGGGCAGATACGCAGTATTTT
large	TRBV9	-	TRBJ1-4	CASSEVGGGEKLFF	TGTGCCAGCAGCGAGGTGGGGGGAGGTGAAAAACTGTTTTTT
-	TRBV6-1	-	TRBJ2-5	CAGSRGGDQETQYF	TGTGCCGGCTCAAGGGGAGGTGACCAAGAGACCCAGTACTTC